This T cell receptor (beta chain) was recorded in a study of blood T cell repertoires in COVID-19. Overall study: The study drew acute and convalescent COVID-19 samples from the United States, Italy and Spain. The analysed material was cDNA or gDNA that came from T cells, B-cell-depleted T cells, or PBMCs.

There are 13 residues in the CDR3. V was trimmed by 5 bases and J by 5 bases, leaving 10 bases between them. Germline V gene lookup returns CDR1 SGHTA and CDR2 FQGTGA. In the original analysis: How many nucleated cells were present was estimated from reference gene primer amplification. The data were produced by immunoSEQ multiplex PCR, yet TCRdb's version contains in-frame clones alone and is incomplete. V and J calls and clone size are those listed in that table; D and trimming were worked out from the DNA. The sample lists around 70,000 clones, around 93% occurring once. The count of this clone is one.

The clonotype originates from a human donor in a cohort sampled during active COVID-19. Specimen: peripheral blood. This chain joins TRBV7-3 and TRBJ2-1; TRBD1 is a possible D gene (6 bases). The CDR3 DNA sequence: TGTGCCAGCAGCCGTAACAGGGACAATGAGCAGTTCTTC. It translates to CASSRNRDNEQFF. The full variable domain, completed using reference TRBV7-3 and TRBJ2-1, is GAGVSQTPSNKVTEKGKYVELRCDPISGHTALYWYRQSLGQGPEFLIYFQGTGAADDSGLPNDRFFAVRPEGSVSTLKIQRTERGDSAVYLCASSRNRDNEQFFGPGTRLTVL.